This entry features one T cell receptor beta chain sequence. The sample originates from a study of T cells after yellow fever vaccination. Turning to the study itself: SMART-Seq v4 Ultra Low Input handled preparation of low-cell-number fractions. The study's findings and limits: After the booster, over 95% of CD4 and around nine tenths of CD8 primary-response clones were re-detected. The study found a weaker secondary response that peaked faster, day 5 versus 15. Contaminating bulk clonotypes could be abundant in FACS-sorted repertoires.

Germline CDR1 MNHEY, CDR2 SMNVEV (reference sequence). There are 15 residues in the CDR3. V lost 6 bases to trimming and J lost 3 bases, with 15 bases between them. TCRdb used MiXCR to reprocess the 5' RACE reads, holding one entry per CDR3 protein. The sample carries approximately 32,000 distinct CDR3 sequences, more than 6.5% recorded once. The chain uses TRBV27 and TRBJ1-5; D remains unclear. This receptor was identified in a man between 18 and 29 years old who received the YFV17D yellow fever vaccine. Specimen: PBMCs, either bulk or a sorted T-cell subset (CD4+, CD8+, memory, or dextramer-sorted; not recorded which), collected on the day of the first yellow fever vaccination. Written as DNA, the CDR3 is TGTGCCAGCAGCCGGGCGGCATCGTACAATCAGCCCCAGCATTTT. Translating gives CASSRAASYNQPQHF.